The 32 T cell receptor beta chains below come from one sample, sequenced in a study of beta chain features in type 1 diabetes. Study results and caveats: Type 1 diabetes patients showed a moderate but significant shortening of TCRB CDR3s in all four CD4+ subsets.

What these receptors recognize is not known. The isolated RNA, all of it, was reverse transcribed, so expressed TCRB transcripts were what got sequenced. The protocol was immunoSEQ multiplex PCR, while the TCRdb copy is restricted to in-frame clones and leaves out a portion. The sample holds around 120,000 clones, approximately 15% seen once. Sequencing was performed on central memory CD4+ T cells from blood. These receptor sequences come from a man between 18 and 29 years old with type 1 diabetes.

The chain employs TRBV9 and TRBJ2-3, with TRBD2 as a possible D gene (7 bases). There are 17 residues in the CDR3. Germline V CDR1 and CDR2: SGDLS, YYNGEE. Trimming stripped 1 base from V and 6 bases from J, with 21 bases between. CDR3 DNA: TGTGCCAGCAGCGTACGGCTGAGCGCCGCGGGGGCTGATACGCAGTATTTT. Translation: CASSVRLSAAGADTQYF.

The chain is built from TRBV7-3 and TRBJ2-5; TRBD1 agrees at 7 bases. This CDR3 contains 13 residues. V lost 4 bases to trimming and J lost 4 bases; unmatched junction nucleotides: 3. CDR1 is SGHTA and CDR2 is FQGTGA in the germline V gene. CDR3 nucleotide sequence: TGTGCCAGCAGCTCAGGGGGTCCAGAGACCCAGTACTTC. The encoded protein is CASSSGGPETQYF.

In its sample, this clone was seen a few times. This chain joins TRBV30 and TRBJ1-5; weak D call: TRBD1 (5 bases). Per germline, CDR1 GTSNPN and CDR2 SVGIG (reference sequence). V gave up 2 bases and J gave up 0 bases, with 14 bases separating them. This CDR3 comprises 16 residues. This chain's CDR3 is CAWSRGTIPSNQPQHF. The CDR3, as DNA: TGTGCCTGGAGTCGGGGCACCATACCTAGCAATCAGCCCCAGCATTTT.

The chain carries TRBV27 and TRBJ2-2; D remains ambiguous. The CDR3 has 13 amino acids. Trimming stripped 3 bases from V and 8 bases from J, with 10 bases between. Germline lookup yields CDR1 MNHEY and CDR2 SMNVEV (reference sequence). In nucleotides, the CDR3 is TGTGCCAGCAGTTTCAACAGAGCGGGGGAGCTGTTTTTT. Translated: CASSFNRAGELFF.

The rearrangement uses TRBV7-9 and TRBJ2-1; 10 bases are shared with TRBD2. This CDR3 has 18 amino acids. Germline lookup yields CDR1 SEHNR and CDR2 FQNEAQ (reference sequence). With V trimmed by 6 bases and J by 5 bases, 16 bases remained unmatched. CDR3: CASRTTIQAGGLNNEQFF. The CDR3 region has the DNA TGTGCCAGCAGAACTACGATTCAAGCGGGAGGGCTGAACAATGAGCAGTTCTTC.

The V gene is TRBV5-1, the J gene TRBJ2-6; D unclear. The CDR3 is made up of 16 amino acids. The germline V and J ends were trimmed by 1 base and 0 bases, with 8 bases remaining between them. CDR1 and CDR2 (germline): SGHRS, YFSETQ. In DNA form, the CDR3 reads TGCGCCAGCAGCTTGATCGGGTCCTCTGGGGCCAACGTCCTGACTTTC. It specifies CASSLIGSSGANVLTF.

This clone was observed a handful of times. CDR3 sequence (DNA): TGCAGCGCGGGGCCGTCAGATACGCAGTATTTT. Residues: CSAGPSDTQYF. V is TRBV29-1 and J is TRBJ2-3; D tentatively fits TRBD1 or TRBD2 (5 bases each). With 7 bases removed from V and 4 bases from J, the gap between germline ends came to 9 bases. The germline gives CDR1 SQVTM, CDR2 ANQGSEA. The CDR3 is made up of 11 amino acids.

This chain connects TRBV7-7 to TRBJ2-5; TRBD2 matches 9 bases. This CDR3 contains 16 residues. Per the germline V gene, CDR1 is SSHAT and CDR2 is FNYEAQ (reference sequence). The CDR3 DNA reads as TGTGCTAGCGACGCCGGTTTAGCGGGAGATCAAGAGACCCAGTACTTC. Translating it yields CASDAGLAGDQETQYF.

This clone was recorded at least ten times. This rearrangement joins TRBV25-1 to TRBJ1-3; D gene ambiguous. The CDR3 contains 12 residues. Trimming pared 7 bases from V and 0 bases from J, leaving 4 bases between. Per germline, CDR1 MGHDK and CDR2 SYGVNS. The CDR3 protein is CASTFSGNTIYF. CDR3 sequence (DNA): TGTGCCAGCACCTTCTCTGGAAACACCATATATTTT.

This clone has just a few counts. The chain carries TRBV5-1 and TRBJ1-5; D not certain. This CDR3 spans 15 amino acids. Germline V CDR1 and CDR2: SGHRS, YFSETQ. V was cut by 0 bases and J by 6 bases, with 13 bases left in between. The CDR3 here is CASSLESGIGQPQHF. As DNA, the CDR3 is TGCGCCAGCAGCTTGGAAAGCGGGATCGGTCAGCCCCAGCATTTT.

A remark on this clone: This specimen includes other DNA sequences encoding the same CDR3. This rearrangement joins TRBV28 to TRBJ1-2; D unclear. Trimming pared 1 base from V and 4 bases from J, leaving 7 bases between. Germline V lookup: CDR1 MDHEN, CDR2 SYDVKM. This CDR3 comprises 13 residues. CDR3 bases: TGTGCCAGCAGTTTATCAGTGGGCTATGGCTACACCTTC. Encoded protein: CASSLSVGYGYTF.

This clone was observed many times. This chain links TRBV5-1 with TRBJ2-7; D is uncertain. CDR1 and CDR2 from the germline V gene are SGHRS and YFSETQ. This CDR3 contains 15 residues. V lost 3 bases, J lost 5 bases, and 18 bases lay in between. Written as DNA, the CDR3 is TGCGCCAGCAGCTGGAGCCAGGCGGCGGCGGACGAGCAGTACTTC. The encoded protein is CASSWSQAAADEQYF.

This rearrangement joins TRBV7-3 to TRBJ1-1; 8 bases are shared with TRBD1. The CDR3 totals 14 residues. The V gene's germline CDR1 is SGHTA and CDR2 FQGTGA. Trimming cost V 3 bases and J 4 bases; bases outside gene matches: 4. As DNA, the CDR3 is TGTGCCAGCAGCTTCGGCACAGGGGGCACTGAAGCTTTCTTT. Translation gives CASSFGTGGTEAFF.

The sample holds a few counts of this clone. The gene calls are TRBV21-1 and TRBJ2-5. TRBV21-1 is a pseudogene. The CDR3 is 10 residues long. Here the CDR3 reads CAGLRETQYF. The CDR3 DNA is TGTGCCGGCCTAAGGGAGACCCAGTACTTC.

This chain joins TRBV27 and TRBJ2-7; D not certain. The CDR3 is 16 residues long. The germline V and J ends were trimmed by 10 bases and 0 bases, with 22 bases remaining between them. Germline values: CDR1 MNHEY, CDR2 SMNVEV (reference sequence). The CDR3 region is CANPVRWAKSSYEQYF. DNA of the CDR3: TGTGCCAACCCGGTAAGGTGGGCTAAAAGCTCCTACGAGCAGTACTTC.

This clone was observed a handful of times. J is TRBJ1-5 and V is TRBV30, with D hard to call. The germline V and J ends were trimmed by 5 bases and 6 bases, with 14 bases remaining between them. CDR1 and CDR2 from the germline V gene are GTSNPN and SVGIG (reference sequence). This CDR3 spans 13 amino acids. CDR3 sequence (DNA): TGTGCCTGGTCTAAAGGGTTTCCTCAGCCCCAGCATTTT. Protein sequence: CAWSKGFPQPQHF.

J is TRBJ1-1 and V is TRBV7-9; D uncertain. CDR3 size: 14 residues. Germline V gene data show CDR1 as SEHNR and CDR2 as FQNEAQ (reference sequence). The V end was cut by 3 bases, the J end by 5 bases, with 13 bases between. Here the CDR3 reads CASSFPNPITEAFF. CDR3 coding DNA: TGTGCCAGCAGCTTTCCTAACCCCATAACTGAAGCTTTCTTT.

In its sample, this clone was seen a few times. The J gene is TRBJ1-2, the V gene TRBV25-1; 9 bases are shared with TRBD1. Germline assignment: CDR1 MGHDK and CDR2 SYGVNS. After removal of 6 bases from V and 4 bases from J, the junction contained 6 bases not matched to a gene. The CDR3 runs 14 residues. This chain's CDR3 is CASREGQGAYGYTF. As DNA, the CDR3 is TGTGCCAGCAGAGAGGGACAGGGAGCCTATGGCTACACCTTC.

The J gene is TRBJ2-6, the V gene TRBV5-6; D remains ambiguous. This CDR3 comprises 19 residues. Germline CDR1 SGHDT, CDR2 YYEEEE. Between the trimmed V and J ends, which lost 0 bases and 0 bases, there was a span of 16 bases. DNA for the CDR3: TGTGCCAGCAGCTTGGGGACGAGGTTCTTTTCCTCTGGGGCCAACGTCCTGACTTTC. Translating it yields CASSLGTRFFSSGANVLTF.

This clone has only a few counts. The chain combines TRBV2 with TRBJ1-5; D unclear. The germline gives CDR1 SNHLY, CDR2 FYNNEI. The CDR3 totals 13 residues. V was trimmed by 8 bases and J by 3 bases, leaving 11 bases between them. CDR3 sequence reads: CASREGFNQPQHF. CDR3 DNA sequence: TGTGCCAGCCGAGAGGGCTTCAATCAGCCCCAGCATTTT. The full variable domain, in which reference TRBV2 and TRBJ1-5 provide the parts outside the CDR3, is EPEVTQTPSHQVTQMGQEVILRCVPISNHLYFYWYRQILGQKVEFLVSFYNNEISEKSEIFDDQFSVERPDGSNFTLKIRSTKLEDSAMYFCASREGFNQPQHFGDGTRLSIL.

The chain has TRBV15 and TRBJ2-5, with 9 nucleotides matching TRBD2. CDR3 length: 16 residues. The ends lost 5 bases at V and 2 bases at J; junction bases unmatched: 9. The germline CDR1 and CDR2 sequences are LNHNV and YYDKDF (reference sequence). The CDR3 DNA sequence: TGTGCCACCAGCTCGTGGACTAGCGCACAACAAGAGACCCAGTACTTC. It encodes CATSSWTSAQQETQYF.

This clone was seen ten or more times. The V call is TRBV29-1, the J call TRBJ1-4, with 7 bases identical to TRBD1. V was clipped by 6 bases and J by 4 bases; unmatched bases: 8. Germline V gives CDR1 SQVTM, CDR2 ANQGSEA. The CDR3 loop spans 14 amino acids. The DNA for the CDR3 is TGCAGCGTCCTACTTAACAGGGGTAATGAAAAACTGTTTTTT. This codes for CSVLLNRGNEKLFF.

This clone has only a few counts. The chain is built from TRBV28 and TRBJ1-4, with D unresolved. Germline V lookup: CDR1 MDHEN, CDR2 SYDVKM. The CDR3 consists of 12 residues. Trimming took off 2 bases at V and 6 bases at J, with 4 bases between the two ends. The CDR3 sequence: CASSLAYEKLFF. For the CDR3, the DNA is TGTGCCAGCAGTTTAGCTTATGAAAAACTGTTTTTT.

CDR3 sequence: CATSRDRLLAVNNEQFF. In DNA, the CDR3 is TGTGCCACCAGCAGAGATAGGCTGCTAGCGGTAAACAATGAGCAGTTCTTC. The V gene is TRBV15, the J gene TRBJ2-1; TRBD2 agrees at 7 bases. The CDR3 contains 17 residues. V was pared by 0 bases and J by 5 bases, with 10 bases of the junction left unmatched. The V gene's germline CDR1 is LNHNV and CDR2 YYDKDF (reference sequence).

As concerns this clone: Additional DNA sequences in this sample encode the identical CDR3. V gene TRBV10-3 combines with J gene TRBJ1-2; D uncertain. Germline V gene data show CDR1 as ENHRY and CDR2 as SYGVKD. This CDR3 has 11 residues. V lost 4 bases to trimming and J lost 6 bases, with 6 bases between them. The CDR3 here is CAISAGDGYTF. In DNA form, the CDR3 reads TGTGCCATCAGTGCGGGAGATGGCTACACCTTC.

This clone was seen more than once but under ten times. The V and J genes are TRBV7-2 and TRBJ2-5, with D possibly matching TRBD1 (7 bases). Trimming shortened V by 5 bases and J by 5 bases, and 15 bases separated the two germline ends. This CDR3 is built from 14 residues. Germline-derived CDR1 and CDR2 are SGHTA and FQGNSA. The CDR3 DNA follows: TGTGCCAGCAGCGTAGGAGGGGGCAGGGAGACCCAGTACTTC. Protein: CASSVGGGRETQYF.

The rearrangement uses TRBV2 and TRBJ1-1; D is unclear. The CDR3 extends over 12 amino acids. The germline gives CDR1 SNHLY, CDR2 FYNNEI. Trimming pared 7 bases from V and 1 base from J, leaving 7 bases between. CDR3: CASTARNTEAFF. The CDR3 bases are TGTGCCAGCACCGCAAGGAACACTGAAGCTTTCTTT.

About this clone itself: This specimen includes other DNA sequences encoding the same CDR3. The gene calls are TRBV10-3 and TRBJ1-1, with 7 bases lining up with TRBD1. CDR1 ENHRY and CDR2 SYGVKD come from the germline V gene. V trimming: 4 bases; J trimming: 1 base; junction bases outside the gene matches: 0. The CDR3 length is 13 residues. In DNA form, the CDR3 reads TGTGCCATCAGTGGACAGGGGAACACTGAAGCTTTCTTT. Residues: CAISGQGNTEAFF.

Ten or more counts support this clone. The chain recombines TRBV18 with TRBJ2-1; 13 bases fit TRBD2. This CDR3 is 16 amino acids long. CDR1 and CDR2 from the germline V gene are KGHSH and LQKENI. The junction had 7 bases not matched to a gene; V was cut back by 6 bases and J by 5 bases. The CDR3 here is CASSPWTSGRHNEQFF. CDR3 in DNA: TGTGCCAGCTCTCCGTGGACTAGCGGGAGACACAATGAGCAGTTCTTC.

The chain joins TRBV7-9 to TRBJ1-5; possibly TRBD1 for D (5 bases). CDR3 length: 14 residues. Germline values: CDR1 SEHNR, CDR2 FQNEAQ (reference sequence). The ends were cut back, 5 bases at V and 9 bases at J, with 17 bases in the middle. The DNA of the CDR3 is TGTGCCAGCAGCCGTCAAGGGGTCGATTCGCCCCAGCATTTT. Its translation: CASSRQGVDSPQHF.

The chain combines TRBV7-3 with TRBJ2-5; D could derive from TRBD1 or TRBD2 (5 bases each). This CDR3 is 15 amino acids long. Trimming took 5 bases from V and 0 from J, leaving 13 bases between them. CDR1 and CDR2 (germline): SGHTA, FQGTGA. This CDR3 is CASSPRGGNQETQYF. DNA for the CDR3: TGTGCCAGCAGCCCCCGGGGCGGAAACCAAGAGACCCAGTACTTC.

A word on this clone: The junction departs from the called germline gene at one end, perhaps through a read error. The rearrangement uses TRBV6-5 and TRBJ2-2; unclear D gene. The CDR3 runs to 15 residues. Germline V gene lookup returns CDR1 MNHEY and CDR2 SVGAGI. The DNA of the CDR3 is TGTGCCATCAGTGTCGGGTCCGGCAAGTCCGGGGAGCTGTTTTTT. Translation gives CAISVGSGKSGELFF.